Each of the 23 T cell receptor beta chains below was sequenced from the same sample in a study of control samples from healthy donors and cancer patients. TCRdb keeps only in-frame clones here, not all; method: immunoSEQ multiplex PCR. Among over 90,000 clones listed, approximately 90% were seen once. Specimen: blood. These receptors came from a woman aged 18 to 35 in good health.

DNA for the CDR3: TGCGCCAGCAGCTTGGCCCGGGGGAAATCAAACGAGCAGTACTTC. Protein: CASSLARGKSNEQYF. J is TRBJ2-7 and V is TRBV5-1; D is perhaps TRBD2 (6 bases). Trimming left V 0 bases short and J 5 bases short, with 15 bases between. Germline assignment: CDR1 SGHRS and CDR2 YFSETQ. There are 15 residues in the CDR3.

This chain connects TRBV5-1 to TRBJ2-5; TRBD2 might be the D (7 bases). The CDR3 is 13 amino acids. Germline CDR1 and CDR2: SGHRS and YFSETQ. The germline V and J ends were trimmed by 0 bases and 5 bases, with 8 bases remaining between them. The CDR3 DNA sequence: TGCGCCAGCAGCTTGGAGGGGGGGGAGACCCAGTACTTC. This sequence encodes CASSLEGGETQYF.

The V and J genes are TRBV27 and TRBJ2-5, with D possibly TRBD1 on 7 matching bases. This CDR3 is built from 16 residues. Germline CDR1 and CDR2: MNHEY and SMNVEV (reference sequence). The V end lost 3 bases, the J end lost 5 bases, and 19 bases lay between the germline ends. CDR3 nucleotide sequence: TGTGCCAGCAGTTTCAGGGGGGAAAACTTGCCGGAGACCCAGTACTTC. Its translation is CASSFRGENLPETQYF.

The table lists this clone with a count of one. The rearrangement joins TRBV20-1 to TRBJ2-3; D remains unclear. This CDR3 spans 11 amino acids. CDR1 is DFQATT, CDR2 SNEGSKA, per germline (reference sequence). V lost 5 bases to trimming and J lost 4 bases, with 7 bases between them. This CDR3 reads CSASWSDTQYF. The CDR3 nucleotides read TGCAGTGCTTCCTGGTCAGATACGCAGTATTTT.

The rearrangement links TRBV5-1 to TRBJ2-1; tentatively, D is TRBD1 (5 bases). Germline V gene data show CDR1 as SGHRS and CDR2 as YFSETQ. This CDR3 contains 20 residues. The V end lost 3 bases, the J end lost 6 bases, and 31 bases lay between the germline ends. In DNA form, the CDR3 reads TGCGCCAGCAGCTACCCAACATCAGACAGACCTAAGGACCCCATCAATGAGCAGTTCTTC. Protein product: CASSYPTSDRPKDPINEQFF.

This rearrangement joins TRBV27 to TRBJ1-6, with 7 bases fitting TRBD1. Germline V gene data show CDR1 as MNHEY and CDR2 as SMNVEV (reference sequence). The CDR3 length is 15 residues. The V and J ends lost 1 base and 7 bases, in that order; junction bases with no gene match: 4. CDR3 sequence (DNA): TGTGCCAGCAGTTTATTACAGGGGAACAATTCACCCCTCCACTTT. It specifies CASSLLQGNNSPLHF.

The chain joins TRBV5-4 to TRBJ2-5; D gene unclear. The V gene lost 3 bases and the J gene lost 0 bases, with 3 bases spanning the gap. The CDR3 contains 12 residues. Germline CDR1 and CDR2: SGHNT and YYREEE (reference sequence). CDR3 residues: CASSWDQETQYF. CDR3 nucleotides: TGTGCCAGCAGCTGGGACCAAGAGACCCAGTACTTC.

This chain uses TRBV30 with TRBJ1-2; TRBD1 is a possible D gene (5 bases). CDR3 length: 12 residues. V lost 3 bases and J lost 8, with 13 bases in between. Germline V lookup: CDR1 GTSNPN, CDR2 SVGIG (reference sequence). The CDR3 reads CAWSPNWGGYTF. In DNA, the CDR3 is TGTGCCTGGAGCCCCAATTGGGGGGGCTACACCTTC.

The J gene is TRBJ1-5, the V gene TRBV15, with D perhaps matching TRBD1 (5 bases). The CDR3 extends over 14 amino acids. The germline V and J ends were trimmed by 6 bases and 4 bases, with 13 bases remaining between them. Germline CDR1 and CDR2: LNHNV and YYDKDF (reference sequence). The CDR3 loop reads CATSGNGGNQPQHF. The CDR3 region has the DNA TGTGCCACCAGTGGGAACGGGGGTAATCAGCCCCAGCATTTT.

The chain carries TRBV6-1 and TRBJ1-3, with D tentatively TRBD1 (6 bases). Germline CDR1 is MNHNS and CDR2 is SASEGT. The CDR3 runs 16 residues. V dropped 0 bases and J dropped 2 bases, with 11 bases sitting between them. The CDR3 coding sequence is TGTGCCAGCAGTGAAGCGGGGGCGCGGGCTGGAAACACCATATATTTT. Translated, it gives CASSEAGARAGNTIYF.

This sequence joins TRBV3-1 (or the pseudogene TRBV3-2) and TRBJ2-5; 12 positions match TRBD2. The CDR3 spans 19 residues. Per germline, CDR1 LGHDT and CDR2 YNNKEL (reference sequence). The V gene end was trimmed by 0 bases and the J gene end by 1 base; junction bases not matched to a gene: 9. The DNA of the CDR3 is TGTGCCAGCAGCCAAGATTGGGCCACTAGCGGGAGGCTCCAAGAGACCCAGTACTTC. Translated, it gives CASSQDWATSGRLQETQYF.

The V gene is TRBV10-2, the J gene TRBJ2-7; D might be TRBD2 (6 bases). The V end lost 8 bases, the J end lost 0 bases, and 11 bases lay between the germline ends. The CDR3 has 13 residues. CDR1 is WSHSY and CDR2 is SAAADI in the germline V gene. DNA of the CDR3: TGCGCCAGCGCCGGGAGCTCCTCCTACGAGCAGTACTTC. It translates to CASAGSSSYEQYF.

J is TRBJ1-3 and V is TRBV10-2; no reliable D call. Looked up from germline, CDR1 is WSHSY and CDR2 is SAAADI. The V and J ends lost 5 bases and 4 bases respectively, with 9 bases between them. The CDR3 length is 13 residues. The CDR3 is CASSRSQGNTIYF. The DNA for the CDR3 is TGCGCCAGCAGTCGTAGCCAGGGAAACACCATATATTTT.

V is TRBV6-4 and J is TRBJ2-3, with TRBD1 matching over 11 bases. This CDR3 spans 16 amino acids. V dropped 4 bases and J dropped 4; count of bases not matched to a gene: 7. Germline values: CDR1 MRHNA, CDR2 SNTAGT. CDR3 sequence: CASSASGQGGADTQYF. The CDR3 DNA sequence: TGTGCCAGCAGTGCCTCGGGACAGGGGGGGGCAGATACGCAGTATTTT.

This chain links TRBV2 with TRBJ1-6; a possible D gene is TRBD1 (6 bases). Trimming took 0 bases from V and 7 from J, leaving 10 bases between them. The germline gives CDR1 SNHLY, CDR2 FYNNEI. The CDR3 is 15 amino acids. The CDR3 loop is CASSEARRGNSPLHF. In DNA, the CDR3 is TGTGCCAGCAGTGAAGCGCGGAGGGGGAATTCACCCCTCCACTTT. The variable domain in full, completed from reference TRBV2 and TRBJ1-6, reads EPEVTQTPSHQVTQMGQEVILRCVPISNHLYFYWYRQILGQKVEFLVSFYNNEISEKSEIFDDQFSVERPDGSNFTLKIRSTKLEDSAMYFCASSEARRGNSPLHFGNGTRLTVT.

The chain couples TRBV29-1 to TRBJ2-7; possible D gene TRBD1, 6 bases. Germline CDR1 and CDR2: SQVTM and ANQGSEA. Trimming removed 3 bases from V and 0 bases from J, with 9 bases in between. The length of the CDR3 is 13 residues. The CDR3 DNA is TGCAGCGTTGATGGGGACAACTCCTACGAGCAGTACTTC. Translated, it gives CSVDGDNSYEQYF.

V is TRBV24-1 and J is TRBJ2-2, with D perhaps being TRBD1 or TRBD2 (5 bases each). CDR1 KGHDR and CDR2 SFDVKD come from the germline V gene. The CDR3 totals 14 residues. With 7 bases removed from V and 4 bases from J, the gap between germline ends came to 12 bases. The CDR3 sequence: CATRVGETTGELFF. In nucleotides, the CDR3 is TGTGCCACCAGGGTGGGGGAGACCACCGGGGAGCTGTTTTTT.

The gene calls are TRBV12-5 and TRBJ1-5; D remains unclear. The V and J ends lost 0 bases and 0 bases respectively, with 12 bases between them. The germline V gene encodes CDR1 LGHNT and CDR2 FRNRAP. This CDR3 contains 17 residues. The CDR3 DNA is TGTGCTAGTGGTTTGGTGAAGGGTCAGTATAGCAATCAGCCCCAGCATTTT. Translating gives CASGLVKGQYSNQPQHF.

The chain links TRBV19 to TRBJ1-2, with a tentative D call TRBD1 (6 bases). The CDR3 contains 14 residues. The germline V gene has CDR1 LNHDA and CDR2 SQIVND (reference sequence). V lost 5 bases and J lost 1, with 11 bases in between. This CDR3 is CASSRDTRNYGYTF. CDR3 in DNA: TGTGCCAGTAGTCGGGACACACGTAACTATGGCTACACCTTC.

V and J are TRBV5-6 and TRBJ1-3, with D unresolved. The germline CDR1 and CDR2 sequences are SGHDT and YYEEEE. Trimming took 3 bases from V and 0 from J, leaving 10 bases between them. The CDR3 runs 15 residues. In nucleotides, the CDR3 is TGTGCCAGCAGCTCGGCGGGGTTCTCTGGAAACACCATATATTTT. It is translated as CASSSAGFSGNTIYF.

Only one count was recorded for this clone. The chain is built from TRBV5-1 and TRBJ1-1; D is perhaps TRBD1 (6 bases). The CDR3 covers 15 residues. Germline V CDR1 and CDR2: SGHRS, YFSETQ. The V end was cut by 0 bases, the J end by 0 bases, with 9 bases between. The CDR3 sequence: CASSLETGLNTEAFF. Written as DNA, the CDR3 is TGCGCCAGCAGCTTGGAGACAGGCTTGAACACTGAAGCTTTCTTT.

The chain has TRBV3-1 (or the pseudogene TRBV3-2) and TRBJ1-2, with 9 bases fitting TRBD1. With V trimmed by 4 bases and J by 7 bases, 4 bases remained unmatched. CDR3 length: 13 residues. CDR1 and CDR2 from the germline V gene are LGHDT and YNNKEL (reference sequence). DNA for the CDR3: TGTGCCAGCAGCCCGGGACAGGGTTTTGGCTACACCTTC. This gives the protein CASSPGQGFGYTF.

The V and J genes are TRBV4-3 and TRBJ2-7; 12 nucleotides line up with TRBD2. Germline values: CDR1 LGHNA, CDR2 YSLEER. The CDR3 totals 18 residues. Trimming at V came to 0 bases and at J to 2 bases, leaving 8 bases not matched to a gene. CDR3 residues: CASSQDLLAGGPPYEQYF. For the CDR3, the DNA is TGCGCCAGCAGCCAAGATTTACTAGCGGGAGGTCCACCCTACGAGCAGTACTTC.